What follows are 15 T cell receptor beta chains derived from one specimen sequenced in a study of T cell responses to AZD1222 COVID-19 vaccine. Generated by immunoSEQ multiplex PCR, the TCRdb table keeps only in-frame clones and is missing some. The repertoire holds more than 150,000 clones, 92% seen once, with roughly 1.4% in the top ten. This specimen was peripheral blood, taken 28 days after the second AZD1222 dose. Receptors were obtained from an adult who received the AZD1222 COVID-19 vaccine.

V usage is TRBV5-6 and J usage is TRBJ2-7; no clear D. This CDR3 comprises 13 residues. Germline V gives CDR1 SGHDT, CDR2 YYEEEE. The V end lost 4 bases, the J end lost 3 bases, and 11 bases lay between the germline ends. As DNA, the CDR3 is TGTGCCAGCAGCCCAGGTCTTAACTACGAGCAGTACTTC. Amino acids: CASSPGLNYEQYF. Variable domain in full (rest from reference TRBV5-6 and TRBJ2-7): DAGVTQSPTHLIKTRGQQVTLRCSPKSGHDTVSWYQQALGQGPQFIFQYYEEEERQRGNFPDRFSGHQFPNYSSELNVNALLLGDSALYLCASSPGLNYEQYFGPGTRLTVT.

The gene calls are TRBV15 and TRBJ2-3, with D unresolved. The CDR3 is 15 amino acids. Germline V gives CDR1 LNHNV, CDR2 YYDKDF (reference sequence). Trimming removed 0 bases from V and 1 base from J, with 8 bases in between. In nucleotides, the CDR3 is TGTGCCACCAGCAGAGAGGGGTGGGGCACAGATACGCAGTATTTT. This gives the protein CATSREGWGTDTQYF.

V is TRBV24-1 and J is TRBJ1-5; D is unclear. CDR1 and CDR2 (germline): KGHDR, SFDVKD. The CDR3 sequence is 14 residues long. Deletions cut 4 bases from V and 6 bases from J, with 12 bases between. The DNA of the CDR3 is TGTGCCACCAGTGACTCAAGAGGGAGTCAGCCCCAGCATTTT. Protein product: CATSDSRGSQPQHF.

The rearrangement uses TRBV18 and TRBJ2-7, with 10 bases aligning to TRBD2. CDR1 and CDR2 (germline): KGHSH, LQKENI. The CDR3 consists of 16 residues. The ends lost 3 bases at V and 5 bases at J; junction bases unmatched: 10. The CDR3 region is CASSPSSRLAGDEQYF. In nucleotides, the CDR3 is TGTGCCAGCTCACCTTCTTCACGGCTAGCGGGAGACGAGCAGTACTTC. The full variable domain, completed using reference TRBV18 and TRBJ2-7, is NAGVMQNPRHLVRRRGQEARLRCSPMKGHSHVYWYRQLPEEGLKFMVYLQKENIIDESGMPKERFSAEFPKEGPSILRIQQVVRGDSAAYFCASSPSSRLAGDEQYFGPGTRLTVT.

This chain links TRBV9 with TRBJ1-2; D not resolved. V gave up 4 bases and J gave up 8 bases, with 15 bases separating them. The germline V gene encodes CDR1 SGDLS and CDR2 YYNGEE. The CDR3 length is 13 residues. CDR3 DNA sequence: TGTGCCAGCAGCCCAGGAGACAATTCAGGCTACACCTTC. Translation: CASSPGDNSGYTF.

CDR3 coding DNA: TGTGCCTGGAGTCGGGGCCAGGTGGCTCAGCCCCAGCATTTT. This gives the protein CAWSRGQVAQPQHF. The genes are TRBV30 and TRBJ1-5; possibly TRBD1 for D (5 bases). The CDR3 length is 14 residues. Per germline, CDR1 GTSNPN and CDR2 SVGIG (reference sequence). Trimming pared 2 bases from V and 6 bases from J, leaving 14 bases between.

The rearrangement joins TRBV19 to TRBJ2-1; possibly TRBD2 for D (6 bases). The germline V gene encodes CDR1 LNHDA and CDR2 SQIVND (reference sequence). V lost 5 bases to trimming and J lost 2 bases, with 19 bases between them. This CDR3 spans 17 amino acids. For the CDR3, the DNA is TGTGCCAGTAGTCAAAGATCGGTAGCGGCAACCTACAATGAGCAGTTCTTC. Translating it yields CASSQRSVAATYNEQFF.

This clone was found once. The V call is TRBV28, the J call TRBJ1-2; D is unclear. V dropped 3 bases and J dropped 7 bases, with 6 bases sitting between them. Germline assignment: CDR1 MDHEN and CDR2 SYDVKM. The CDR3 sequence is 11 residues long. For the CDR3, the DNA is TGTGCCAGCAGTTTGACATCTGGCTACACCTTC. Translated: CASSLTSGYTF.

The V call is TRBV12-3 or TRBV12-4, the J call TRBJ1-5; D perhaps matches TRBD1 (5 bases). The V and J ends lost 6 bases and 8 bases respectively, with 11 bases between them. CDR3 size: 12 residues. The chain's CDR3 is CASRQGQKPQHF. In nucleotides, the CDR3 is TGTGCCAGCAGGCAGGGCCAAAAGCCCCAGCATTTT.

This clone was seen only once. The CDR3 sequence: CASSSPSDRKGYQPQHF. CDR3 nucleotides: TGTGCCAGCAGTTCCCCCTCGGACAGGAAGGGGTATCAGCCCCAGCATTTT. This sequence joins TRBV28 and TRBJ1-5; 7 bases align to TRBD1. The CDR3 extends over 17 amino acids. CDR1 and CDR2 (germline): MDHEN, SYDVKM. The junction had 14 bases not matched to a gene; V was cut back by 4 bases and J by 5 bases.

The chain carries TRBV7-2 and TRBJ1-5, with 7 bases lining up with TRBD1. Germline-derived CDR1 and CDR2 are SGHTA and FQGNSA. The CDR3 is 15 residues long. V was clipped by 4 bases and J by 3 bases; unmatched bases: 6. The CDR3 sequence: CASSYQGQINQPQHF. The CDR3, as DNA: TGTGCCAGCAGCTACCAGGGACAGATCAATCAGCCCCAGCATTTT.

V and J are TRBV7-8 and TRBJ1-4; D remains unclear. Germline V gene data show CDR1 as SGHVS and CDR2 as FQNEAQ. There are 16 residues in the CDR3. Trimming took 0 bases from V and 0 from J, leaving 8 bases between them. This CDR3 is CASSLAAPPTNEKLFF. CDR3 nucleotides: TGTGCCAGCAGCTTAGCGGCGCCTCCAACTAATGAAAAACTGTTTTTT.

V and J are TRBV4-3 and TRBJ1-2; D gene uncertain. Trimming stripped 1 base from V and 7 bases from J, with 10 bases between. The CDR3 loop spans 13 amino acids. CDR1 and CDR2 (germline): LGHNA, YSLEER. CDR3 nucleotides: TGCGCCAGCAGCCAAGCATTGGTCGGTGGCTACACCTTC. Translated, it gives CASSQALVGGYTF.

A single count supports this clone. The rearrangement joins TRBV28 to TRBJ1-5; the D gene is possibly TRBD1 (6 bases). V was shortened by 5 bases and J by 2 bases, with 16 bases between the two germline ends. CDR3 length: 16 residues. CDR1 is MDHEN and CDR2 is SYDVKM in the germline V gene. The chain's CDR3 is CASSINRVGGNQPQHF. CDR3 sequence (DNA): TGTGCCAGCAGTATAAACAGGGTGGGTGGCAATCAGCCCCAGCATTTT.

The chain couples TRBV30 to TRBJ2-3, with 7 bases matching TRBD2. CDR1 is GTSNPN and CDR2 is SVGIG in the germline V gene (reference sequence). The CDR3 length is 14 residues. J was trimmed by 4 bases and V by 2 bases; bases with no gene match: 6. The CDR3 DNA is TGTGCCTGGAGTCTTCGACTAGCTGCAGATACGCAGTATTTT. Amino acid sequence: CAWSLRLAADTQYF.